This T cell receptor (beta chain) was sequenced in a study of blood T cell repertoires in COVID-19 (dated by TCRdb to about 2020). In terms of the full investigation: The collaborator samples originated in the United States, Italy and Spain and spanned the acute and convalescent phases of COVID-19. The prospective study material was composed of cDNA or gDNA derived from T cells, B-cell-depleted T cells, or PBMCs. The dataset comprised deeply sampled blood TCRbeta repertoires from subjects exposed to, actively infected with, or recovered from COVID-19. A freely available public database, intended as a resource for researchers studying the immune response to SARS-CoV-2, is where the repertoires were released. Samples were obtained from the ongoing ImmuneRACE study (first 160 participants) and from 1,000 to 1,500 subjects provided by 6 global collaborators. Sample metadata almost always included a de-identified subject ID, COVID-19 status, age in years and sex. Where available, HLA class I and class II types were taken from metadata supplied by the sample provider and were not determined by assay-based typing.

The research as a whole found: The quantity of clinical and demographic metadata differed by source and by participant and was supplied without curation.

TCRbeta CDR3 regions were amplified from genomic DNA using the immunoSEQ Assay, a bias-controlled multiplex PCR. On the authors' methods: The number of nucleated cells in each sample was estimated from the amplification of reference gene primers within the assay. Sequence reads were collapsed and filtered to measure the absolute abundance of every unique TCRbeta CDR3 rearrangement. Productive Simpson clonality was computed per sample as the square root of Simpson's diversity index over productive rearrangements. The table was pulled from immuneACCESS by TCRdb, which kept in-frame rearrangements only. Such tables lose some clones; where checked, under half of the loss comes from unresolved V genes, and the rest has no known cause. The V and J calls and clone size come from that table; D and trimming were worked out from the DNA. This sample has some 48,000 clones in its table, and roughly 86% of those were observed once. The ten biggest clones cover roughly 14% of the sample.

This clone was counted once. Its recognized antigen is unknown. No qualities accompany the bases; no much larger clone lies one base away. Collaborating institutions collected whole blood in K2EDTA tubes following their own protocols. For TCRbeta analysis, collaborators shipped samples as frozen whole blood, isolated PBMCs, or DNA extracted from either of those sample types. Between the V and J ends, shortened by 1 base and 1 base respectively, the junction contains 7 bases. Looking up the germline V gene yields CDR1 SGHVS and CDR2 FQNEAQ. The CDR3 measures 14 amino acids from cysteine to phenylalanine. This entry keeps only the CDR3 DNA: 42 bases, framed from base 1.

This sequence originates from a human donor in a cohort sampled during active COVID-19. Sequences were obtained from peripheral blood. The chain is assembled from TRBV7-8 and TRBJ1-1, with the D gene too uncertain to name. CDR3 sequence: CASSLGGENTEAFF. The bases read TGTGCCAGCAGCTTAGGAGGCGAGAACACTGAAGCTTTCTTT. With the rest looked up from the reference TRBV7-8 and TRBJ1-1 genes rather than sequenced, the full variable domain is GAGVSQSPRYKVAKRGQDVALRCDPISGHVSLFWYQQALGQGPEFLTYFQNEAQLDKSGLPSDRFFAERPEGSVSTLKIQRTQQEDSAVYLCASSLGGENTEAFFGQGTRLTVV.